This T cell receptor (beta chain) was identified in a study of yellow fever vaccine responses in identical twins. The study's findings and limits: Twins' vaccine T cell responses were reported to seem partly convergent and partly personalized.

Of note for this clonotype: The antigen is not known.

A single record per CDR3 protein comes from TCRdb applying MiXCR to the RT-PCR reads. This table has hundreds of distinct CDR3 sequences, 70% to 75% appearing once. CDR3 size: 17 residues. V gave up 6 bases and J gave up 4 bases; unmatched junction bases: 16. Looked up from germline, CDR1 is MNHNS and CDR2 is SASEGT. The source was T cells from blood (PBMCs), unsorted or a sorted subset (not recorded which), collected before or after yellow fever vaccination (not recorded which). This sequence joins TRBV6-1 and TRBJ2-7, with TRBD2 matching 9 bases. This TCR was recovered from a female donor who received the yellow fever vaccine. In DNA form, the CDR3 reads TGTGCCAGCAGCACTACCGGGGTAGCGGGAGCTTCGTACGAGCAGTACTTC. This gives the protein CASSTTGVAGASYEQYF.